The entry below describes one T cell receptor (beta chain). The target antigen is unknown. With 60 Vbeta and 13 Jbeta primers, the PCR was carried out. Clones were read by immunoSEQ multiplex PCR, and TCRdb kept only the in-frame ones, dropping some. The sample lists tens of thousands of clones; 77% were seen once. This sample was included in a study of cytomegalovirus exposure and HLA in healthy donors. The CDR3 contains 15 residues. Germline loops: CDR1 MRHNA, CDR2 SNTAGT. Trimming pared 6 bases from V and 1 base from J, leaving 10 bases between. Study-level findings and limits: For most subjects, TCR beta sequences were reported to predict HLA-A and HLA-B alleles with accuracy. The study recorded about 160 TCR beta chains that were cytomegalovirus-associated.

J is TRBJ2-6 and V is TRBV6-4; D is unresolved. Source material: PBMCs. The source of this sequence is a man aged 45 to 65 in good health and CMV-seropositive. DNA for the CDR3: TGTGCCAGCAGGCACGAGGCTTCTGGGGCCAACGTCCTGACTTTC. Its protein product is CASRHEASGANVLTF.